This entry lists 29 T cell receptor beta chains sequenced from one sample in a study of healthy donors' naive CD4 and CD8 T cells (dated by TCRdb to between 2015 and 2016). Sequenced on a 454 GS FLX Titanium. A previously published linear amplification protocol was used to build TCR libraries from around 500 ng of total RNA. TCRdb cleaned the public reads at Q25 with fastp, built clones with MiXCR and kept in-frame beta chains. Duplicate CDR3 protein sequences are folded into a single record with the most common DNA and genes. This sample gives around 180,000 distinct CDR3 sequences in total; over 60% of them show up just once. The top ten clones comprise roughly 2.4% of the sample. The sequencing input was naive CD4+ and CD8+ T cells sorted from blood, pooled from several donors. The cell subset or site label, as the study defines it: FACS-sorted naive CD4+ (CD45RO-CD45RA+) and naive CD8+ (CD45RA+CD27bright) T cells. These receptor sequences come from a pool of human donors in good health; the sample pools cells from several healthy donors.

The chain joins TRBV29-1 to TRBJ1-4; no definite D call. Germline-derived CDR1 and CDR2 are SQVTM and ANQGSEA. The CDR3 loop spans 10 amino acids. The CDR3: CSARAEKLFF. The CDR3 nucleotides are TGCAGTGCCCGTGCGGAAAAACTGTTTTTT.

This clonotype has only a few counts. Here the CDR3 reads CSTEKSNTEAFF. In DNA form, the CDR3 reads TGCAGCACGGAGAAGAGCAACACTGAAGCTTTCTTT. V gene TRBV29-1 combines with J gene TRBJ1-1; D gene unclear. This CDR3 spans 12 amino acids. V lost 8 bases and J lost 2, with 12 bases in between. CDR1 SQVTM and CDR2 ANQGSEA come from the germline V gene.

The V gene is TRBV5-5, the J gene TRBJ2-7; D ambiguous. The length of the CDR3 is 12 residues. The germline V gene encodes CDR1 SGHKS and CDR2 YYEKEE (reference sequence). Trimming took 7 bases from V and 3 from J, leaving 11 bases between them. CDR3 loop: CASGARVYEQYF. The CDR3 DNA is TGTGCCAGCGGAGCCCGGGTCTACGAGCAGTACTTC.

The chain recombines TRBV10-3 with TRBJ2-1; the D is unclear. The CDR3 totals 12 residues. Trimming stripped 8 bases from V and 7 bases from J, with 12 bases between. From germline, CDR1 is ENHRY and CDR2 SYGVKD. CDR3 amino acids: CAILGLGNEQFF. As DNA, the CDR3 is TGTGCCATCCTGGGCCTAGGGAATGAGCAGTTCTTC.

The rearrangement uses TRBV19 and TRBJ2-1, with 12 bases aligning to TRBD2. With 5 bases clipped from V and 3 bases from J, the junction kept 5 bases outside the gene matches. CDR3 length: 16 residues. Germline V lookup: CDR1 LNHDA, CDR2 SQIVND (reference sequence). The DNA for the CDR3 is TGTGCCAGTAGTTTTCGACTAGCGGGAGTCTACAATGAGCAGTTCTTC. Translation: CASSFRLAGVYNEQFF.

In its sample, this clonotype was seen a few times. The chain uses TRBV29-1 and TRBJ1-1; the D is unclear. The CDR3 is made up of 13 amino acids. Germline V gives CDR1 SQVTM, CDR2 ANQGSEA. Trimming removed 4 bases at V and 1 base at J, with 10 bases between. The DNA of the CDR3 is TGCAGCGTTGTTGGTCTCCGGAACACTGAAGCTTTCTTT. It is translated as CSVVGLRNTEAFF. Supplemented by reference TRBV29-1 and TRBJ1-1, the full variable domain reads SAVISQKPSRDICQRGTSLTIQCQVDSQVTMMFWYRQQPGQSLTLIATANQGSEATYESGFVIDKFPISRPNLTFSTLTVSNMSPEDSSIYLCSVVGLRNTEAFFGQGTRLTVV.

In this sample, this clonotype turned up a few times. The J gene is TRBJ1-1, the V gene TRBV19, with TRBD1 matching 8 bases. Looked up from germline, CDR1 is LNHDA and CDR2 is SQIVND (reference sequence). CDR3 length: 15 amino acids. V lost 2 bases and J lost 6; bases outside the gene matches: 8. The chain's CDR3 is CASSIIAGGRSEAFF. DNA for the CDR3: TGTGCCAGTAGTATAATTGCAGGGGGCAGGTCTGAAGCTTTCTTT.

This clonotype was counted once. The V call is TRBV27, the J call TRBJ2-1; 7 positions agree with TRBD2. CDR3 size: 14 residues. Trimming cost V 2 bases and J 4 bases; bases outside gene matches: 2. Per the germline V gene, CDR1 is MNHEY and CDR2 is SMNVEV (reference sequence). CDR3 DNA: TGTGCCAGCAGTTTACGAGCGGGATACAATGAGCAGTTCTTC. Its protein product is CASSLRAGYNEQFF.

The gene calls are TRBV7-9 and TRBJ1-4, with D possibly TRBD1 on 6 matching bases. The V and J ends lost 0 bases and 8 bases respectively, with 13 bases between them. Germline V gene sequence: CDR1 SEHNR, CDR2 FQNEAQ (reference sequence). This CDR3 has 15 amino acids. For the CDR3, the DNA is TGTGCCAGCAGCTTAGCCTCCGGGACAAGGGAAAAACTGTTTTTT. Its translation: CASSLASGTREKLFF.

This clonotype was counted a few times. The gene calls are TRBV11-2 and TRBJ2-3; unclear D gene. Trimming took 1 base from V and 2 from J, leaving 1 base between them. Germline CDR1 and CDR2: SGHAT and FQNNGV. The CDR3 runs 12 residues. This CDR3 is CASSLATDTQYF. Here the CDR3 DNA reads TGTGCCAGCAGCTTAGCCACAGATACGCAGTATTTT.

This rearrangement joins TRBV12-3 or TRBV12-4 to TRBJ2-5; D is perhaps TRBD2 (6 bases). The CDR3 length is 14 residues. V lost 6 bases and J 5 bases, leaving 16 bases between the germline ends. The CDR3 sequence: CASSHNLASETQYF. The DNA of the CDR3 is TGTGCCAGCAGCCACAATCTAGCGTCCGAGACCCAGTACTTC.

The chain links TRBV27 to TRBJ1-2; D is undetermined. V lost 5 bases to trimming and J lost 1 base, with 8 bases between them. Per germline, CDR1 MNHEY and CDR2 SMNVEV (reference sequence). The CDR3 consists of 13 residues. In DNA form, the CDR3 reads TGTGCCAGCAGTATAGCAATTAACTATGGCTACACCTTC. Translation: CASSIAINYGYTF.

The chain combines TRBV29-1 with TRBJ2-5; D not certain. Deletions cut 2 bases from V and 5 bases from J, with 12 bases between. The CDR3 is 13 residues long. The germline V gene encodes CDR1 SQVTM and CDR2 ANQGSEA. Written as DNA, the CDR3 is TGCAGCGTTGAACATGGGGTGACGGAGACCCAGTACTTC. Its protein is CSVEHGVTETQYF.

The genes are TRBV29-1 and TRBJ2-3; 9 positions agree with TRBD1. Germline V lookup: CDR1 SQVTM, CDR2 ANQGSEA. The CDR3 length is 16 residues. Trimming at V came to 0 bases and at J to 2 bases, leaving 6 bases not matched to a gene. The CDR3 sequence: CSVEDGGTGNTDTQYF. The DNA for the CDR3 is TGCAGCGTTGAAGATGGGGGGACAGGGAACACAGATACGCAGTATTTT.

This clonotype was found a few times. The chain couples TRBV29-1 to TRBJ1-2; maybe TRBD1 (5 bases). This CDR3 has 14 amino acids. Trimming stripped 4 bases from V and 1 base from J, with 13 bases between. Germline CDR1 is SQVTM and CDR2 is ANQGSEA. CDR3: CSVALSTVNYGYTF. The CDR3 bases are TGCAGCGTTGCCCTCTCGACAGTTAACTATGGCTACACCTTC.

The chain uses TRBV10-3 and TRBJ1-2; 7 bases map to TRBD1. Germline trimming cut 4 bases from V and 6 bases from J; bases unmatched to any gene: 11. Germline CDR1 and CDR2: ENHRY and SYGVKD. The length of the CDR3 is 15 residues. The CDR3 bases are TGTGCCATCAGTGCGGTTGACAGGGAAGCGAATGGCTACACCTTC. This translates into CAISAVDREANGYTF.

The genes are TRBV13 and TRBJ2-1; maybe TRBD1 (6 bases). Looked up from germline, CDR1 is PRHDT and CDR2 is FYEKMQ (reference sequence). The ends were cut back, 3 bases at V and 0 bases at J, with 12 bases in the middle. There are 16 residues in the CDR3. The CDR3 DNA reads TGTGCCAGCAGCTTCGTGGGACAAAGCTCCTACAATGAGCAGTTCTTC. Translation gives CASSFVGQSSYNEQFF.

The chain is built from TRBV27 and TRBJ2-1, with a possible D match to TRBD1 (6 bases). V was pared by 5 bases and J by 6 bases, with 8 bases between. Germline-derived CDR1 and CDR2 are MNHEY and SMNVEV (reference sequence). The CDR3 runs to 12 residues. The CDR3: CASSQGFNEQFF. For the CDR3, the DNA is TGTGCCAGCAGTCAGGGGTTCAATGAGCAGTTCTTC.

The chain links TRBV11-2 to TRBJ2-1, with D unresolved. Per germline, CDR1 SGHAT and CDR2 FQNNGV. Between the trimmed V and J ends, which lost 1 base and 7 bases, there was a span of 20 bases. This CDR3 contains 17 residues. The CDR3 DNA is TGTGCCAGCAGCTTAGTTGTCAAGGTAAAGTCGTTTAATGAGCAGTTCTTC. Translating it yields CASSLVVKVKSFNEQFF.

V gene TRBV29-1 combines with J gene TRBJ1-6; tentative D call: TRBD1 (6 bases). Trimming left V 6 bases short and J 6 bases short, with 15 bases between. This CDR3 is built from 14 residues. The germline V gene has CDR1 SQVTM and CDR2 ANQGSEA. The CDR3 DNA sequence: TGCAGCGTCCCAGGGGTGGGGACTAATTCACCCCTCCACTTT. Translating gives CSVPGVGTNSPLHF.

This clonotype was recorded once. This sequence joins TRBV5-1 and TRBJ2-2; D may be TRBD1 or TRBD2 (5 bases each). The germline V gene has CDR1 SGHRS and CDR2 YFSETQ. This CDR3 has 14 amino acids. Trimming removed 3 bases at V and 4 bases at J, with 10 bases between. The DNA for the CDR3 is TGCGCCAGCAGCTGGGACGGACCCACCGGGGAGCTGTTTTTT. Translated, it gives CASSWDGPTGELFF.

The chain employs TRBV6-5 and TRBJ1-1; D unclear. V lost 6 bases to trimming and J lost 0 bases, with 11 bases between them. Germline values: CDR1 MNHEY, CDR2 SVGAGI. CDR3 length: 14 amino acids. The CDR3 loop is CASRLRTVNTEAFF. The CDR3 DNA is TGTGCCAGCAGACTACGGACGGTGAACACTGAAGCTTTCTTT.

Points on this clonotype: The junction does not match germline at one end; this may be a read error. The V gene is TRBV29-1, the J gene TRBJ1-2; 7 positions agree with TRBD1. This CDR3 is 12 amino acids long. Germline CDR1 is SQVTM and CDR2 is ANQGSEA. The CDR3 region is CSVARDRPGTFF. As DNA, the CDR3 is TGCAGCGTTGCCCGGGACAGACCTGGGACCTTTTTC. The entire variable domain, with the rest obtained from reference TRBV29-1 and TRBJ1-2, is as follows: SAVISQKPSRDICQRGTSLTIQCQVDSQVTMMFWYRQQPGQSLTLIATANQGSEATYESGFVIDKFPISRPNLTFSTLTVSNMSPEDSSIYLCSVARDRPGTFFGSGTRLTVV.

The CDR3 loop is CASSSDRGSGNTIYF. The CDR3 coding sequence is TGTGCCAGTAGTTCCGACAGGGGCTCTGGAAACACCATATATTTT. This sequence joins TRBV19 and TRBJ1-3, with 8 bases matching TRBD1. This CDR3 comprises 15 residues. The trim removed 5 bases at V and 0 bases at J, leaving 3 bases unmatched. CDR1 LNHDA and CDR2 SQIVND come from the germline V gene (reference sequence).

The chain uses TRBV19 and TRBJ1-1; the D gene is possibly TRBD1 (6 bases). The germline V gene has CDR1 LNHDA and CDR2 SQIVND (reference sequence). This CDR3 has 12 amino acids. V shed 0 bases and J shed 10 bases, with 9 bases lying between them. In DNA form, the CDR3 reads TGTGCCAGTAGTATAGATATGACAGGAGCTTTCTTT. Its protein product is CASSIDMTGAFF.

The chain carries TRBV6-5 and TRBJ2-7; 8 nucleotides agree with TRBD2. Per the germline V gene, CDR1 is MNHEY and CDR2 is SVGAGI. The V segment lost 2 bases and the J segment 7 bases; nucleotides outside the gene matches: 16. The CDR3 spans 17 residues. The CDR3 nucleotides are TGTGCCAGCAGTTACCACCGGGACGGGAGGGCCCGACGGGAGCAGTACTTC. This translates into CASSYHRDGRARREQYF.

This chain links TRBV6-2 or TRBV6-3 with TRBJ2-3; 7 positions agree with TRBD1. The CDR3 consists of 16 residues. Per germline, CDR1 MNHEY and CDR2 SVGEGT. Trimming at V came to 4 bases and at J to 0 bases, leaving 7 bases not matched to a gene. CDR3 in amino acids: CASSFRGGTSTDTQYF. The CDR3 coding sequence is TGTGCCAGCAGTTTCCGAGGGGGCACTAGCACAGATACGCAGTATTTT.

J is TRBJ2-1 and V is TRBV11-2; no clear D. The germline V and J ends were trimmed by 0 bases and 12 bases, with 9 bases remaining between them. Germline V CDR1 and CDR2: SGHAT, FQNNGV. CDR3 length: 12 residues. CDR3 sequence reads: CASSLDRSGQFF. In nucleotides, the CDR3 is TGTGCCAGCAGCTTAGATCGGTCAGGGCAGTTCTTC.

This clonotype has a handful of counts. The genes are TRBV29-1 and TRBJ1-2, with TRBD1 as a possible D gene (6 bases). CDR1 SQVTM and CDR2 ANQGSEA come from the germline V gene. The V end lost 6 bases, the J end lost 3 bases, and 14 bases lay between the germline ends. CDR3 length: 13 residues. The CDR3 DNA sequence: TGCAGCGTATCGGGGGCTCAGGACTATGGCTACACCTTC. This gives the protein CSVSGAQDYGYTF.